These 7 T cell receptor beta chains originate from one sample sequenced in a study of blood T cell repertoires in COVID-19. The method was immunoSEQ multiplex PCR; TCRdb's version includes in-frame clones alone and lacks a portion of them. The top ten clones hold approximately 1% of a sample with around 340,000 clones, approximately 91% of them seen once. Sequenced sample: PBMCs or T cells enriched from blood (not recorded which). Receptor source: a woman aged 30 to 39 who had been exposed to COVID-19.

The J gene is TRBJ1-2, the V gene TRBV18; D not certain. The germline gives CDR1 KGHSH, CDR2 LQKENI. V gave up 3 bases and J gave up 4 bases, with 15 bases separating them. The CDR3 contains 15 residues. CDR3 sequence: CASSPGSEGTYGYTF. CDR3 DNA: TGTGCCAGCTCACCGGGCAGTGAAGGAACCTATGGCTACACCTTC.

V and J are TRBV5-1 and TRBJ2-3; 11 bases map to TRBD2. This CDR3 spans 17 amino acids. The V gene end was trimmed by 3 bases and the J gene end by 2 bases; junction bases not matched to a gene: 8. Germline CDR1 and CDR2: SGHRS and YFSETQ. The CDR3 bases are TGCGCCAGCAGCTCGATACTAGCGGGGGCAACCACAGATACGCAGTATTTT. Translating gives CASSSILAGATTDTQYF.

The chain combines TRBV28 with TRBJ1-2; 9 bases align to TRBD1. The length of the CDR3 is 16 residues. V shed 1 base and J 2 bases; nucleotides not matched to a gene: 5. In germline, CDR1 is MDHEN, CDR2 SYDVKM. This CDR3 reads CASSLYGTGFNYGYTF. The CDR3 region has the DNA TGTGCCAGCAGTTTATATGGGACAGGGTTCAACTATGGCTACACCTTC.

The chain couples TRBV14 to TRBJ2-7, with 7 bases aligning to TRBD1. Per the germline V gene, CDR1 is SGHDN and CDR2 is FVKESK. The CDR3 sequence is 15 residues long. The V segment lost 4 bases and the J segment 0 bases; nucleotides outside the gene matches: 6. The DNA for the CDR3 is TGTGCCAGCAGCCGGTGGGACAGTAGCTCCTACGAGCAGTACTTC. Translation gives CASSRWDSSSYEQYF.

The chain carries TRBV7-8 and TRBJ2-7, with 10 nucleotides matching TRBD2. V shed 2 bases, J shed 6 bases, and the junction held 4 bases outside the gene matches. The CDR3 totals 14 residues. From germline, CDR1 is SGHVS and CDR2 FQNEAQ. Here the CDR3 DNA reads TGTGCCAGCAGCTTACCTAGCGGGAGTAGCGAGCAGTACTTC. It translates to CASSLPSGSSEQYF.

This clone was seen a single time. J is TRBJ1-4 and V is TRBV7-8; D remains unclear. In germline, CDR1 is SGHVS, CDR2 FQNEAQ. V was pared by 1 base and J by 0 bases, with 6 bases between. The CDR3 spans 15 residues. CDR3 in amino acids: CASSLDSATNEKLFF. The DNA of the CDR3 is TGTGCCAGCAGCTTAGACAGTGCAACTAATGAAAAACTGTTTTTT.

The table lists this clone with a few counts. V is TRBV10-3 and J is TRBJ1-1, with a weak D call TRBD1 (5 bases). Germline CDR1 and CDR2: ENHRY and SYGVKD. V shed 0 bases and J shed 4 bases, with 12 bases lying between them. The CDR3 totals 15 residues. The CDR3 loop reads CAISESGVGGTEAFF. CDR3 sequence (DNA): TGTGCCATCAGTGAGTCAGGGGTGGGGGGCACTGAAGCTTTCTTT.